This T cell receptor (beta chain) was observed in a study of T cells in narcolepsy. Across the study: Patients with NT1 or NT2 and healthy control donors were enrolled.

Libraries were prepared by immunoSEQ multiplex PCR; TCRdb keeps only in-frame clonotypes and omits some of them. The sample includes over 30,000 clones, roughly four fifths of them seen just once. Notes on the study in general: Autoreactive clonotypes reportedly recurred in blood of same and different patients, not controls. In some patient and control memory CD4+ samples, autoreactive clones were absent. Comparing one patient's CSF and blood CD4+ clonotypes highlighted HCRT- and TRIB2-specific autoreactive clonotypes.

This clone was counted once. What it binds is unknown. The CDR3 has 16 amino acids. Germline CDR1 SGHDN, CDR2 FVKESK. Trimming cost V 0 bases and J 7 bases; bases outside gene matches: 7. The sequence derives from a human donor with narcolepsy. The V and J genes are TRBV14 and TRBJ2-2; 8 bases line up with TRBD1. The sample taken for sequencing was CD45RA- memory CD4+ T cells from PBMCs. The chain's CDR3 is CASSQDPQGAGGELFF. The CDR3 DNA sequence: TGTGCCAGCAGCCAAGATCCCCAGGGGGCTGGCGGGGAGCTGTTTTTT.